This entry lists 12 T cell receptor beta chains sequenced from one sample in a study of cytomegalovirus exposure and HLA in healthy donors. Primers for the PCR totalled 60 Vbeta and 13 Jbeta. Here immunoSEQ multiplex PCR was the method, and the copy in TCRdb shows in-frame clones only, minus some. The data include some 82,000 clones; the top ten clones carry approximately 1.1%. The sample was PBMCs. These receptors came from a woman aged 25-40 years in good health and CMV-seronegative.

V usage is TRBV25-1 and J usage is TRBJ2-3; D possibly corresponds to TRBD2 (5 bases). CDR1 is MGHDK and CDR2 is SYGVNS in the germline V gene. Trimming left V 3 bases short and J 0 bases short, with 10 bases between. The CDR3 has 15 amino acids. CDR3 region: CASSDSDLSTDTQYF. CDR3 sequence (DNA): TGTGCCAGCAGTGATTCGGACTTAAGCACAGATACGCAGTATTTT.

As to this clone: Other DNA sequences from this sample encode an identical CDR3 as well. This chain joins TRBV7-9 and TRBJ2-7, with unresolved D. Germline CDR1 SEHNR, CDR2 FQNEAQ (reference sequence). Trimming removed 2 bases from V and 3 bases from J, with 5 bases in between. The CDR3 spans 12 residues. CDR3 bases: TGTGCCAGCAGCTTATCGGGCTACGAGCAGTACTTC. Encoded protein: CASSLSGYEQYF.

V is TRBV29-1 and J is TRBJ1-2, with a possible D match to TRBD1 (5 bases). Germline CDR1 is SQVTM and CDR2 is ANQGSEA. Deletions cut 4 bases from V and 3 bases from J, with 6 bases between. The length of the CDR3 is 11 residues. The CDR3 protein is CSVGGDYGYTF. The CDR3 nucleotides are TGCAGCGTTGGGGGGGACTATGGCTACACCTTC.

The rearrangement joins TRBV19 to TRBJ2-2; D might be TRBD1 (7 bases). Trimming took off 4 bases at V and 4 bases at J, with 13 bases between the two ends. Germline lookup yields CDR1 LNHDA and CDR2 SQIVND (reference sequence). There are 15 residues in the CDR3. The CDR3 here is CASSNQGGVTGELFF. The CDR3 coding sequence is TGTGCCAGTAGTAACCAGGGGGGCGTCACCGGGGAGCTGTTTTTT.

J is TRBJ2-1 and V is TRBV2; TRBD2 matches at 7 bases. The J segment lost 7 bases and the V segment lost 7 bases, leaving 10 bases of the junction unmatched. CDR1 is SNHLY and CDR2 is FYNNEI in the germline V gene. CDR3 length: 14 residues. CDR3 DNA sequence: TGTGCCAGCATTGCGGGAGAAGGGGATAATGAGCAGTTCTTC. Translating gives CASIAGEGDNEQFF.

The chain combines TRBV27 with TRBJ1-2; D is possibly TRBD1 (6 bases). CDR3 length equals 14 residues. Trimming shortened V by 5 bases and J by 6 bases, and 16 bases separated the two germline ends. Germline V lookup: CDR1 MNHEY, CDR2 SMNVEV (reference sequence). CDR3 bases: TGTGCCAGCAGTACCTACAGGGACGCGCATGGCTACACCTTC. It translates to CASSTYRDAHGYTF.

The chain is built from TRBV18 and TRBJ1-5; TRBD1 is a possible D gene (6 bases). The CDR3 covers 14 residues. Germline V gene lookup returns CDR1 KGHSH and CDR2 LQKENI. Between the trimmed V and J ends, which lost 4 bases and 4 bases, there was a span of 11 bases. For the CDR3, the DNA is TGTGCCAGCTCACTACAGGGTGCTAATCAGCCCCAGCATTTT. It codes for CASSLQGANQPQHF.

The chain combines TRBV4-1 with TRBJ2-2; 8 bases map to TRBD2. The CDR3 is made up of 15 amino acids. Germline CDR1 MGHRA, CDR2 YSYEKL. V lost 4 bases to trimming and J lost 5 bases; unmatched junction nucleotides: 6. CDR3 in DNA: TGCGCCAGCAGCCCGCCGGGACTAGGTACCGGGGAGCTGTTTTTT. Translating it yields CASSPPGLGTGELFF.

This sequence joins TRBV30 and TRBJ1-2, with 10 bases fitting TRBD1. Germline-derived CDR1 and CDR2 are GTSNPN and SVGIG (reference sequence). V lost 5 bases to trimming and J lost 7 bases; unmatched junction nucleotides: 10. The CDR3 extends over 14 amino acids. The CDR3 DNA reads TGTGCCTGGCTGGGGGACAGGGGTCTGGGTGGCTACACCTTC. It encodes CAWLGDRGLGGYTF.

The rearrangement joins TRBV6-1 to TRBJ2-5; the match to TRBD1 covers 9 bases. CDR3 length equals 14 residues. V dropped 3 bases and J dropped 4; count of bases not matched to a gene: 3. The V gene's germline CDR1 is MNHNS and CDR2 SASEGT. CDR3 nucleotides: TGTGCCAGCAGTGAGGGACAGGGTGGAGAGACCCAGTACTTC. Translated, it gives CASSEGQGGETQYF.

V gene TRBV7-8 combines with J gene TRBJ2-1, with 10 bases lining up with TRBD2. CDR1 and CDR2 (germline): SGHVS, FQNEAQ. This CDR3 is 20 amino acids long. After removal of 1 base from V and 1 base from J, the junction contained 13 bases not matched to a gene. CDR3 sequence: CASSLGLLPASGRSYNEQFF. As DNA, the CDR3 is TGTGCCAGCAGCTTAGGCCTTCTCCCGGCTAGCGGGAGATCCTACAATGAGCAGTTCTTC.

The CDR3 bases are TGTGCCAGCAGTGATTATCGGGTAGCTAACTATGGCTACACCTTC. Its protein is CASSDYRVANYGYTF. This chain joins TRBV2 and TRBJ1-2, with unresolved D. The V end lost 3 bases, the J end lost 0 bases, and 11 bases lay between the germline ends. CDR1 and CDR2 from the germline V gene are SNHLY and FYNNEI. CDR3 length: 15 residues.